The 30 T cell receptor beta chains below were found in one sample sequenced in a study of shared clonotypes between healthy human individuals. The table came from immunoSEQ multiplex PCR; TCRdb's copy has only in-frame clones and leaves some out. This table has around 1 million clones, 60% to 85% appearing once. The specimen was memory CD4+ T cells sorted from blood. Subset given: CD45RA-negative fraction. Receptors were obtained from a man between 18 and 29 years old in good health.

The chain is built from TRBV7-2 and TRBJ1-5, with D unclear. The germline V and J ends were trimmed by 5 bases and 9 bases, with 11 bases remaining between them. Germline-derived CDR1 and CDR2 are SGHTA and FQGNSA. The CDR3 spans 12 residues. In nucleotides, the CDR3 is TGTGCCAGCAGCCCGTATCTAGGGCCCCAGCATTTT. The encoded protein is CASSPYLGPQHF.

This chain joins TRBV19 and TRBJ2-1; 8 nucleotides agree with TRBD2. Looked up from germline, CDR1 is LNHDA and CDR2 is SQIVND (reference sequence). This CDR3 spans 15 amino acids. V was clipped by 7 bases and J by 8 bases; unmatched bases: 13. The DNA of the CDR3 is TGTGCCAGTACTCAAGCGGGGGCCAACCGCGATGAGCAGTTCTTC. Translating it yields CASTQAGANRDEQFF.

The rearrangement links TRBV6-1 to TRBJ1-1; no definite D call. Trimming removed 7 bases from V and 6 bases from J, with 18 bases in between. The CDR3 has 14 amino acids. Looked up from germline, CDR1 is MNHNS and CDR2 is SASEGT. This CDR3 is CASNFGEVGSEAFF. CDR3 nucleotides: TGTGCCAGCAATTTTGGGGAGGTTGGGTCTGAAGCTTTCTTT.

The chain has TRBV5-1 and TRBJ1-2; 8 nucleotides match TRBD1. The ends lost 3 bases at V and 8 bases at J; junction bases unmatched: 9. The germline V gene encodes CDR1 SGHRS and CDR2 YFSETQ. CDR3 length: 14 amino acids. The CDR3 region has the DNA TGCGCCAGCAGCTCTTCCCTGACAGGGGACGGCTACACCTTC. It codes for CASSSSLTGDGYTF.

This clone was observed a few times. The CDR3 spells CASSQFIYEQYF. CDR3 bases: TGTGCCAGCAGCCAATTTATCTACGAGCAGTACTTC. The J gene is TRBJ2-7, the V gene TRBV14; D is ambiguous. The CDR3 has 12 residues. Germline values: CDR1 SGHDN, CDR2 FVKESK. V shed 2 bases and J shed 3 bases, with 5 bases lying between them.

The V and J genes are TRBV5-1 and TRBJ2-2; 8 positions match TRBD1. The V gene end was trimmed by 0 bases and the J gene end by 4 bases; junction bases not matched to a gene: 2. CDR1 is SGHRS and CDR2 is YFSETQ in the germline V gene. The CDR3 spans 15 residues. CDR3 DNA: TGCGCCAGCAGCTTGGGACAGGGGCTCACCGGGGAGCTGTTTTTT. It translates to CASSLGQGLTGELFF.

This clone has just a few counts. In DNA form, the CDR3 reads TGTGCCAGCAGCTTGCTTAGCGGGGGGGCGTTAGAGACCCAGTACTTC. Translating it yields CASSLLSGGALETQYF. The V and J genes are TRBV5-6 and TRBJ2-5, with TRBD2 matching 11 bases. V trimming: 1 base; J trimming: 4 bases; junction bases outside the gene matches: 6. The germline V gene encodes CDR1 SGHDT and CDR2 YYEEEE. There are 16 residues in the CDR3.

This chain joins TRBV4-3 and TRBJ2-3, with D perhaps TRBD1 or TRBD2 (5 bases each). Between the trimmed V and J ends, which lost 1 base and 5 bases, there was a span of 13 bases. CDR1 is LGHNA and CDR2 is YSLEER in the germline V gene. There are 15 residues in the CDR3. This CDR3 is CASSQVGTLQDTQYF. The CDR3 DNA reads TGCGCCAGCAGCCAAGTAGGGACCTTACAAGATACGCAGTATTTT.

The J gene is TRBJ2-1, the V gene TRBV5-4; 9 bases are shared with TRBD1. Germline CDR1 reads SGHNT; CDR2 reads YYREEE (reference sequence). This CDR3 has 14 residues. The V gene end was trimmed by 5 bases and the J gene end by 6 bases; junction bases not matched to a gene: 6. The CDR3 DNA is TGTGCCAGCAGACTAGACAGGGGGAGCAATGAGCAGTTCTTC. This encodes CASRLDRGSNEQFF.

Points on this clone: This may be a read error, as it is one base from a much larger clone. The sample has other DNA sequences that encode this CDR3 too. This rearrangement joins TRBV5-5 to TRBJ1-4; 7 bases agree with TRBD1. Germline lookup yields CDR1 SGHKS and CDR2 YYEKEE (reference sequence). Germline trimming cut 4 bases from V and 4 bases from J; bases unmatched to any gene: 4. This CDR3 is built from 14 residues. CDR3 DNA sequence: TGTGCCAGCAGCCCGGGACAGATTAATGAAAAACTGTTTTTT. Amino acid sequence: CASSPGQINEKLFF.

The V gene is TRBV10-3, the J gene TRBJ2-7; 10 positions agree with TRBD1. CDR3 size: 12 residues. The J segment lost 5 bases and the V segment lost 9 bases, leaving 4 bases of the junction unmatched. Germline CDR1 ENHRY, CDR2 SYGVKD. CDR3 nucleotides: TGTGCCATTGGACAGGGGGGTCACGAGCAGTACTTC. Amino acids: CAIGQGGHEQYF.

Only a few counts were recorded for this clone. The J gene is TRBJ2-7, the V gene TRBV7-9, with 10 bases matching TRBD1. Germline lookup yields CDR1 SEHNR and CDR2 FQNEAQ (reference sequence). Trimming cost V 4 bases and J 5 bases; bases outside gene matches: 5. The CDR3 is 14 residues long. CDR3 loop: CASSSGQGVNEQYF. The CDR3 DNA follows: TGTGCCAGCAGCTCTGGACAGGGGGTTAACGAGCAGTACTTC.

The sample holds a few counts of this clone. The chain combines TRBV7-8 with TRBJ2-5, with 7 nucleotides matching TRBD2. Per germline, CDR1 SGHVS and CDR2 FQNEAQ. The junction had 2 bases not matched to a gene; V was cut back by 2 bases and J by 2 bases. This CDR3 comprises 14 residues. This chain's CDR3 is CASSLREGQETQYF. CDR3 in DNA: TGTGCCAGCAGCTTAAGGGAGGGGCAAGAGACCCAGTACTTC.

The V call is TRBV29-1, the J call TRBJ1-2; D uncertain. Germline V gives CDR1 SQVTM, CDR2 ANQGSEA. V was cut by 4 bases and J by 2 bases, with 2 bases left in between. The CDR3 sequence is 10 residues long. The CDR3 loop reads CSVGNYGYTF. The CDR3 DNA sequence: TGCAGCGTTGGCAACTATGGCTACACCTTC.

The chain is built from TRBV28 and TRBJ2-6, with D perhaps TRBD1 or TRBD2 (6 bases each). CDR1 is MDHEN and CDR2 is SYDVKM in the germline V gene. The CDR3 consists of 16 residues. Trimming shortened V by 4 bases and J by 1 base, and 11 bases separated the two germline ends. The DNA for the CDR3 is TGTGCCAGCAGTTCGGGGGCTAGTTCTGGGGCCAACGTCCTGACTTTC. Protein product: CASSSGASSGANVLTF. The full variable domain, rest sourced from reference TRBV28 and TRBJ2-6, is DVKVTQSSRYLVKRTGEKVFLECVQDMDHENMFWYRQDPGLGLRLIYFSYDVKMKEKGDIPEGYSVSREKKERFSLILESASTNQTSMYLCASSSGASSGANVLTFGAGSRLTVL.

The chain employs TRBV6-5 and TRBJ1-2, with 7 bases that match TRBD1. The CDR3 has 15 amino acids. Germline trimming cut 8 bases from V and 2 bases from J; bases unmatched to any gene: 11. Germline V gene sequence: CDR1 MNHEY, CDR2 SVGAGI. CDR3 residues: CASGRVGTANYGYTF. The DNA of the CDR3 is TGTGCCAGCGGAAGAGTCGGGACAGCGAACTATGGCTACACCTTC.

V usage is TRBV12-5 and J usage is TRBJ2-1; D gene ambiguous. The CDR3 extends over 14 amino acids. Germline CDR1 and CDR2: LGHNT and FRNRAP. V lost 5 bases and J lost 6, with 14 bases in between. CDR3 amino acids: CASGTGFLRNEQFF. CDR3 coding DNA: TGTGCTAGTGGTACCGGATTCCTACGCAATGAGCAGTTCTTC.

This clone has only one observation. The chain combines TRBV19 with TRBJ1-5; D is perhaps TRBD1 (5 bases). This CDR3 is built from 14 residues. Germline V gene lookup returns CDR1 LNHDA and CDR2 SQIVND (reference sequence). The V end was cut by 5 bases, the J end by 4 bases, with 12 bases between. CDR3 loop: CASSRQRGNQPQHF. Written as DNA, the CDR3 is TGTGCCAGTAGTCGGCAGCGGGGGAATCAGCCCCAGCATTTT.

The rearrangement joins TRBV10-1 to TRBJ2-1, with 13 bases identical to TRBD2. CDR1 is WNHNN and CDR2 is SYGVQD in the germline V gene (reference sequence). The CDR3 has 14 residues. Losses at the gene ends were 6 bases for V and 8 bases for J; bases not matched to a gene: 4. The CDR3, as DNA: TGCGCCAGCAGCGGACTAGCGGGAGTCCATGAGCAGTTCTTC. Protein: CASSGLAGVHEQFF.

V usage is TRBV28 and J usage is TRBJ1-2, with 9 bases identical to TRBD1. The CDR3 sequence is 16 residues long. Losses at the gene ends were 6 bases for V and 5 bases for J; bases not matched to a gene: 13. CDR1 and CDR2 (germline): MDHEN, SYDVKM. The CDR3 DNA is TGTGCCAGCAGCCCACAGGGGGCGCCCCCGGGATATGGCTACACCTTC. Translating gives CASSPQGAPPGYGYTF.

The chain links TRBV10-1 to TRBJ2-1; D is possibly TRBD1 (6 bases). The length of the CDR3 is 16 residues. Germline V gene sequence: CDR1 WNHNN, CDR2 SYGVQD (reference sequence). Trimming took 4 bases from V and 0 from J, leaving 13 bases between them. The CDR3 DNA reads TGCGCCAGCAGTGGGGGGCAGGCCAGCTCCTACAATGAGCAGTTCTTC. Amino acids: CASSGGQASSYNEQFF.

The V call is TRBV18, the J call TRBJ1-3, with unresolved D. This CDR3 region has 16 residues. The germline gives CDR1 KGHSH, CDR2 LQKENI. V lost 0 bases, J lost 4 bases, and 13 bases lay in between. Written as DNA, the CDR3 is TGTGCCAGCTCACCACCGACCAGCGCGGGGGGAAACACCATATATTTT. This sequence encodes CASSPPTSAGGNTIYF. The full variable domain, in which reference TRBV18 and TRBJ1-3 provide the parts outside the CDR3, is NAGVMQNPRHLVRRRGQEARLRCSPMKGHSHVYWYRQLPEEGLKFMVYLQKENIIDESGMPKERFSAEFPKEGPSILRIQQVVRGDSAAYFCASSPPTSAGGNTIYFGEGSWLTVV.

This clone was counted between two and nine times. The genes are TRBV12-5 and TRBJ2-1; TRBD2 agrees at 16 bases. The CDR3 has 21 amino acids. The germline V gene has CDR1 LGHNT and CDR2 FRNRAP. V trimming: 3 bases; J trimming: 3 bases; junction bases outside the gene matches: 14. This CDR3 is CASGFLTGLAGGPPSYNEQFF. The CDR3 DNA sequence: TGTGCTAGTGGTTTCCTAACGGGACTAGCGGGAGGGCCCCCCAGCTACAATGAGCAGTTCTTC. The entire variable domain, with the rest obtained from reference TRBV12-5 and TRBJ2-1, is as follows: DARVTQTPRHKVTEMGQEVTMRCQPILGHNTVFWYRQTMMQGLELLAYFRNRAPLDDSGMPKDRFSAEMPDATLATLKIQPSEPRDSAVYFCASGFLTGLAGGPPSYNEQFFGPGTRLTVL.

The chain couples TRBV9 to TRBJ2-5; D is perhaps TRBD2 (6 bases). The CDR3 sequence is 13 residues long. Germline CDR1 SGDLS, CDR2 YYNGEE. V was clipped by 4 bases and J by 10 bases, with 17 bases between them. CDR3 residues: CASSPGTQAGQYF. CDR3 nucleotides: TGTGCCAGCAGCCCCGGGACCCAAGCGGGCCAGTACTTC. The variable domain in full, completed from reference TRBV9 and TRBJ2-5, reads DSGVTQTPKHLITATGQRVTLRCSPRSGDLSVYWYQQSLDQGLQFLIQYYNGEERAKGNILERFSAQQFPDLHSELNLSSLELGDSALYFCASSPGTQAGQYFGPGTRLLVL.

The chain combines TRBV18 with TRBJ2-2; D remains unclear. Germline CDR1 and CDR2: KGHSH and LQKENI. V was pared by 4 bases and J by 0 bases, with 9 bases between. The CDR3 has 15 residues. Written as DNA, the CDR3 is TGTGCCAGCTCACGCCAGGCTTCGAACACCGGGGAGCTGTTTTTT. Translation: CASSRQASNTGELFF.

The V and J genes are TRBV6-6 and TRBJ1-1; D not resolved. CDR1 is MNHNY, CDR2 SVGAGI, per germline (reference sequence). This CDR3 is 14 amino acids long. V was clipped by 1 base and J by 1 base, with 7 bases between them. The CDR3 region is CASSYLTKNTEAFF. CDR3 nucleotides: TGTGCCAGCAGTTACTTGACGAAGAACACTGAAGCTTTCTTT.

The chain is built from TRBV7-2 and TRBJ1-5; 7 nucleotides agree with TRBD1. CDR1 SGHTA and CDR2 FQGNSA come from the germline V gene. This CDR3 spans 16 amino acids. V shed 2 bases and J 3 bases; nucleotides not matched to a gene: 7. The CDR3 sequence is CASSLQTGQPNQPQHF. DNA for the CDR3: TGTGCCAGCAGCTTACAAACGGGACAGCCCAATCAGCCCCAGCATTTT.

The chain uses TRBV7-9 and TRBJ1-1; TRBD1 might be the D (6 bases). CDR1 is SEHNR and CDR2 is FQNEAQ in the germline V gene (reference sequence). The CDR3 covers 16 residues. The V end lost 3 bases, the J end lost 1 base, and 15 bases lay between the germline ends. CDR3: CASSLAAGTPNTEAFF. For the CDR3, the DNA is TGTGCCAGCAGCTTGGCCGCCGGGACACCGAACACTGAAGCTTTCTTT. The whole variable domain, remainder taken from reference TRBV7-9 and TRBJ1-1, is DTGVSQNPRHKITKRGQNVTFRCDPISEHNRLYWYRQTLGQGPEFLTYFQNEAQLEKSRLLSDRFSAERPKGSFSTLEIQRTEQGDSAMYLCASSLAAGTPNTEAFFGQGTRLTVV.

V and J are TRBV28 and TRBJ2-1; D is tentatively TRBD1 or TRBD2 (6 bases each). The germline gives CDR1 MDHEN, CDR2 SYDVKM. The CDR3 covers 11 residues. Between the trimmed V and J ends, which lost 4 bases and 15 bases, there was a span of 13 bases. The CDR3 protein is CASSSMGGWFF. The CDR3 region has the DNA TGTGCCAGCAGTTCTATGGGGGGCTGGTTCTTC.

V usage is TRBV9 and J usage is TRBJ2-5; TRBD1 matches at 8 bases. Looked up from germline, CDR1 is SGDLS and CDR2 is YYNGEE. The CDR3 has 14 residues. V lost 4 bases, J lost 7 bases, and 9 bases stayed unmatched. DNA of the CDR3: TGTGCCAGCAGCCGGGGACAGGTTGACGTGACCCAGTACTTC. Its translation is CASSRGQVDVTQYF.